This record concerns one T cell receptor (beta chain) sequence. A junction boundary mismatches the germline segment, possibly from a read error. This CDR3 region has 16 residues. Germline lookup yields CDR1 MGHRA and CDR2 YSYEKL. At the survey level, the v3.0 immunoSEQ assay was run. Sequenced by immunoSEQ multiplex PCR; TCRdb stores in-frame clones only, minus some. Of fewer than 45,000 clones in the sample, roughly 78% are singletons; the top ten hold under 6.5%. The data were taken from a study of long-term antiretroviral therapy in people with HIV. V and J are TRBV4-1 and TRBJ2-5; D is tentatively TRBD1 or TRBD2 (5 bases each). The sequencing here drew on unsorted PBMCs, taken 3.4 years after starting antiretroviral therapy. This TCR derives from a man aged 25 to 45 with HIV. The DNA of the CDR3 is TGCGCCAGCAGCCAAGACAGGGCGGGCGGCCAAGGGACCCAGTACTTC. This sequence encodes CASSQDRAGGQGTQYF.